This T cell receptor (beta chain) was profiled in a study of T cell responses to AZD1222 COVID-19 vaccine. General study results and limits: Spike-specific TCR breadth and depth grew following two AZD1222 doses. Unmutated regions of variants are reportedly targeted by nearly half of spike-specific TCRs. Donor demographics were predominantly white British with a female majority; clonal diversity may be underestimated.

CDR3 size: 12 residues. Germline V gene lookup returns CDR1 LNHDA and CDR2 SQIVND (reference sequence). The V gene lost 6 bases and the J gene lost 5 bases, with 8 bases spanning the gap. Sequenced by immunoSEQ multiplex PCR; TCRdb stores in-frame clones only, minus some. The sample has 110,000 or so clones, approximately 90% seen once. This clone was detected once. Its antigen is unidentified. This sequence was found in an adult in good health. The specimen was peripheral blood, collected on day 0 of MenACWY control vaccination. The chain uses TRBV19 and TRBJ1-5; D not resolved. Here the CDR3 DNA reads TGTGCCAGTAGCCGATACGATCAGCCCCAGCATTTT. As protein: CASSRYDQPQHF.